This T cell receptor (beta chain) was found in a study of blood T cell repertoires in COVID-19. For the study at large: COVID-19 samples, acute and convalescent, were from the United States, Italy and Spain. Nucleic acid was either cDNA or gDNA, and it came from T cells, B-cell-depleted T cells, or PBMCs.

The CDR3 has 17 residues. After removal of 3 bases from V and 4 bases from J, the junction contained 13 bases not matched to a gene. Germline CDR1 is SGHRS and CDR2 is YFSETQ. Original methodology: By means of reference gene primer amplification, nucleated cell counts were estimated. Profiled with immunoSEQ multiplex PCR; TCRdb holds only in-frame clones, not every one. For V, J and clone size, that table is used; D and trimming come from the DNA. Altogether about 670,000 clones are present, 80% to 90% being singletons, with the ten largest covering roughly 0.25%. Source material: peripheral blood. This TCR was recovered from a woman under 30 with acute or convalescent COVID-19. J is TRBJ2-5 and V is TRBV5-1, with TRBD1 identical over 9 bases. CDR3 residues: CASSSRTGALNLETQYF. In nucleotides, the CDR3 is TGCGCCAGCAGCTCCCGGACAGGGGCCCTCAACCTAGAGACCCAGTACTTC.